The T cell receptor beta chain under discussion was sequenced for a study of T cell repertoires in ileal Crohn's disease. Overall study results and limits: Sorted CD8 T cells held more high-frequency clones than CD4.

Details on this clone: Its target is unknown.

Profiling relied on immunoSEQ multiplex PCR, and the TCRdb table lists in-frame clones only, not all of them. The sample lists some 60,000 clones, 70% to 90% occurring once. The ends lost 4 bases at V and 5 bases at J; junction bases unmatched: 6. The CDR3 covers 14 residues. Germline V gene lookup returns CDR1 SGHRS and CDR2 YFSETQ. Stated time point: neoterminal ileum biopsy at postoperative endoscopy, about 6 months after surgery. The receptor was derived from an adult with Crohn's disease. This chain joins TRBV5-1 and TRBJ2-1; 7 bases line up with TRBD2. What was sequenced was ileal tissue. The CDR3 DNA reads as TGCGCCAGCAGCCGCAGCGCGGGAGACAATGAGCAGTTCTTC. Its protein is CASSRSAGDNEQFF.